This T cell receptor beta chain was retrieved from a study of cytomegalovirus exposure and HLA in healthy donors. The PCR contained 60 Vbeta and 13 Jbeta primers. Clones were sequenced by immunoSEQ multiplex PCR, and TCRdb holds only the in-frame ones, with some missing. Of about 110,000 clones listed, approximately 83% are singletons. Material: PBMCs. This TCR derives from a young woman in good health and CMV-seronegative.

The CDR3 DNA follows: TGTGCCAGTAGTCCCGGACTTAACTATGGCTACACCTTC. Translating it yields CASSPGLNYGYTF. The chain recombines TRBV19 with TRBJ1-2; D gene ambiguous. V was shortened by 5 bases and J by 1 base, with 8 bases between the two germline ends. This CDR3 is 13 amino acids long. Germline lookup yields CDR1 LNHDA and CDR2 SQIVND (reference sequence).